The 9 T cell receptor beta chains listed next were all sequenced from one sample in a study of T cells in Graves' hyperthyroidism and ophthalmopathy. Using RNA transcripts as the source, TCR beta CDR3 regions were amplified. The HTBI primer set served for first-round RT-PCR of the TCR CDR3. TCRdb processed the multiplex PCR reads anew with MiXCR; each CDR3 protein has one entry. This sample carries about 600,000 distinct CDR3 sequences, approximately 14% of them seen once, and the ten largest clones take around 7%. The source material was blood. These receptors all come from a woman aged 18 to 35 with Graves' ophthalmopathy.

This clonotype was seen ten or more times. The chain has TRBV11-1 and TRBJ1-2, with TRBD1 matching over 8 bases. Germline loops: CDR1 SGHAT, CDR2 FQDESV (reference sequence). CDR3 length: 17 residues. The ends lost 4 bases at V and 8 bases at J; junction bases unmatched: 18. This CDR3 is CASSSPGQAIYQRGYTF. CDR3 DNA sequence: TGTGCCAGCAGCTCACCGGGACAGGCCATCTACCAACGGGGCTACACCTTC.

The chain carries TRBV6-1 and TRBJ2-5; no clear D. In germline, CDR1 is MNHNS, CDR2 SASEGT. V lost 5 bases and J lost 7, with 14 bases in between. The CDR3 consists of 13 residues. CDR3 region: CASSPQFFVTQYF. In DNA form, the CDR3 reads TGTGCCAGCAGTCCCCAATTTTTCGTGACCCAGTACTTC.

This clonotype was picked up one time. A single base separates this from a much larger clone, so it may be a read error. J is TRBJ2-3 and V is TRBV27, with 13 nucleotides matching TRBD2. From germline, CDR1 is MNHEY and CDR2 SMNVEV (reference sequence). The CDR3 is made up of 16 amino acids. The CDR3 nucleotides are TGTGCCAGCAGTGTGGGACTAGCGGGAAGCACAGATGCGCAGTATTTT. It translates to CASSVGLAGSTDAQYF.

The V and J genes are TRBV28 and TRBJ2-2, with a tentative D call TRBD2 (5 bases). The CDR3 length is 15 residues. V was clipped by 2 bases and J by 6 bases, with 13 bases between them. Germline lookup yields CDR1 MDHEN and CDR2 SYDVKM. The chain's CDR3 is CASSLDGPGSGELFF. The CDR3 coding sequence is TGTGCCAGCAGTTTAGACGGGCCGGGGTCCGGGGAGCTGTTTTTT.

DNA for the CDR3: TGTGCCAGCAGCTTACCACGTTTGGATTCACCCCTCCACTTT. This encodes CASSLPRLDSPLHF. The chain couples TRBV7-9 to TRBJ1-6; the D is unclear. Deletions cut 2 bases from V and 8 bases from J, with 10 bases between. Germline loops: CDR1 SEHNR, CDR2 FQNEAQ (reference sequence). CDR3 length: 14 residues.

This rearrangement joins TRBV7-9 to TRBJ2-7; D is possibly TRBD2 (6 bases). This CDR3 has 21 residues. Trimming stripped 0 bases from V and 1 base from J, with 28 bases between. Germline V gene lookup returns CDR1 SEHNR and CDR2 FQNEAQ (reference sequence). CDR3 nucleotides: TGTGCCAGCAGCTTAGCCAGGGCGAATCCACTCACCGGGACTTTATCCTACGAGCAGTACTTC. It is translated as CASSLARANPLTGTLSYEQYF.

This clonotype turned up a few times. This chain uses TRBV4-3 with TRBJ1-2, with no clear D. Germline V gene data show CDR1 as LGHNA and CDR2 as YSLEER. The CDR3 sequence is 15 residues long. The V gene lost 0 bases and the J gene lost 8 bases, with 16 bases spanning the gap. The CDR3 here is CASSQDSGRTMGYTF. The DNA of the CDR3 is TGCGCCAGCAGCCAAGATTCGGGCAGAACTATGGGCTACACCTTC.

This clonotype was recorded at least ten times. Written as DNA, the CDR3 is TGTGCCAGCAGTTTGAACAGGGGCGACGAGCAGTACTTC. This sequence encodes CASSLNRGDEQYF. J is TRBJ2-7 and V is TRBV28; 7 bases are a match to TRBD1. The CDR3 spans 13 residues. CDR1 is MDHEN, CDR2 SYDVKM, per germline. V lost 3 bases and J lost 5; bases outside the gene matches: 4.

This clonotype appeared many times. The chain has TRBV12-3 or TRBV12-4 and TRBJ2-7; the D is unclear. This CDR3 region has 11 residues. The V end lost 5 bases, the J end lost 6 bases, and 8 bases lay between the germline ends. CDR3 bases: TGTGCCAGCAGTCGGACCATCGAGCAGTACTTC. Translation gives CASSRTIEQYF.